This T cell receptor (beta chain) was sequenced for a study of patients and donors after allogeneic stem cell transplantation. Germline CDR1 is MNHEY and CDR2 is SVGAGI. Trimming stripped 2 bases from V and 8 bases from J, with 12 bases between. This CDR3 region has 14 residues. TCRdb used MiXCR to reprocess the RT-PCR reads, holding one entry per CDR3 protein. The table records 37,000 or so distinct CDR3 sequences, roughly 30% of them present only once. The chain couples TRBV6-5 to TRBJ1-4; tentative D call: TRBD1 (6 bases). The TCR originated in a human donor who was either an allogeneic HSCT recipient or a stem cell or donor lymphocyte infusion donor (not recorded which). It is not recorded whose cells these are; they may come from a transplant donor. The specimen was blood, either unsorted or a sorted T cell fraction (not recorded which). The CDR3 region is CASSYRGMGEKLFF. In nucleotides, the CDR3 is TGTGCCAGCAGTTACAGGGGGATGGGGGAAAAACTGTTTTTT.